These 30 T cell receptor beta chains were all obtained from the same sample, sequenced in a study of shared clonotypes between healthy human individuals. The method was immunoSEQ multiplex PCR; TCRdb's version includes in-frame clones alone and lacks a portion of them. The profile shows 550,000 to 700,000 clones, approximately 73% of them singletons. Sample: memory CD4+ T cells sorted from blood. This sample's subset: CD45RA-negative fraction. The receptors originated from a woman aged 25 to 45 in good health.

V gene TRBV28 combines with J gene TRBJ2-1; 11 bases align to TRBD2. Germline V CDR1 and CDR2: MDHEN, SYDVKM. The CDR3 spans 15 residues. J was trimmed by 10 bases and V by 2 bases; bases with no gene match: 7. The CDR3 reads CASSLKLAGVKEQFF. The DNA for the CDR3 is TGTGCCAGCAGTTTAAAACTAGCGGGAGTCAAAGAGCAGTTCTTC.

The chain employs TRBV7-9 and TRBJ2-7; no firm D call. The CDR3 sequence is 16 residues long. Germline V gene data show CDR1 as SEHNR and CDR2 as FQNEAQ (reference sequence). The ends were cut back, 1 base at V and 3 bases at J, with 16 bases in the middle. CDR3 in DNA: TGTGCCAGCAGCTTAGTCGGTGGGGATTTCAGCTACGAGCAGTACTTC. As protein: CASSLVGGDFSYEQYF.

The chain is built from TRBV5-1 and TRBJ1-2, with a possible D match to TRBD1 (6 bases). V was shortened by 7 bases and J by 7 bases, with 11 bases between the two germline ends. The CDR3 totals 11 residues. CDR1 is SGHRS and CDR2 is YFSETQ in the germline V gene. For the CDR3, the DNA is TGCGCCAGCTCCACAGGGAGTGGCTACACCTTC. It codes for CASSTGSGYTF.

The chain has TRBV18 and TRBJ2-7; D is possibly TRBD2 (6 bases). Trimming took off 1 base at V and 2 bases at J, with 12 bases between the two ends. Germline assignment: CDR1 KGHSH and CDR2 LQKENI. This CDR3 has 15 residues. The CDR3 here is CASSPRGDLTYEQYF. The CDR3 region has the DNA TGTGCCAGCTCACCACGGGGGGACTTAACCTACGAGCAGTACTTC.

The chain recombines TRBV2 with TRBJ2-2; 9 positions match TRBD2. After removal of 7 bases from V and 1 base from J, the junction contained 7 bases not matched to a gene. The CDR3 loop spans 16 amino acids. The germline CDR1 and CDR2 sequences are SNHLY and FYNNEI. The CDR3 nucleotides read TGTGCCAGCACCCGGGGGACTAGCCGGAACACCGGGGAGCTGTTTTTT. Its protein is CASTRGTSRNTGELFF.

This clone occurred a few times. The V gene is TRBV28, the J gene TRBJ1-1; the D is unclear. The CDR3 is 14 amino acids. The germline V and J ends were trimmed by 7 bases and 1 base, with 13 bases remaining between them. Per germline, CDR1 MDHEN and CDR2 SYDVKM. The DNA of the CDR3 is TGTGCCAGCAAAGTTATTCAAGGGAACACTGAAGCTTTCTTT. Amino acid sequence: CASKVIQGNTEAFF.

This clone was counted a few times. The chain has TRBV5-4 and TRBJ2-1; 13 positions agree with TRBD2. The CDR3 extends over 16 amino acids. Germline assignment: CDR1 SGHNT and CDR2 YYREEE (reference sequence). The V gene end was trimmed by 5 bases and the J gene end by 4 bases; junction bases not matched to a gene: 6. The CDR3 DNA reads TGTGCCAGCAGAGAGGGGACTAGCGGGAATTACAATGAGCAGTTCTTC. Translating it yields CASREGTSGNYNEQFF. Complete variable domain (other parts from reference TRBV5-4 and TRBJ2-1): ETGVTQSPTHLIKTRGQQVTLRCSSQSGHNTVSWYQQALGQGPQFIFQYYREEENGRGNFPPRFSGLQFPNYSSELNVNALELDDSALYLCASREGTSGNYNEQFFGPGTRLTVL.

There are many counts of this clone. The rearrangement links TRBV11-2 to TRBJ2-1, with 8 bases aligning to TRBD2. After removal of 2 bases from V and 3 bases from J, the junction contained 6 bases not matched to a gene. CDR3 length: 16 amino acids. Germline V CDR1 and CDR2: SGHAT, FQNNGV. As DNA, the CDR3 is TGTGCCAGCAGCTTAAGCGGGACTAGTATCTACAATGAGCAGTTCTTC. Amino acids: CASSLSGTSIYNEQFF. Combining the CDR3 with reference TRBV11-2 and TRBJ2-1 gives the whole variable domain EAGVAQSPRYKIIEKRQSVAFWCNPISGHATLYWYQQILGQGPKLLIQFQNNGVVDDSQLPKDRFSAERLKGVDSTLKIQPAKLEDSAVYLCASSLSGTSIYNEQFFGPGTRLTVL.

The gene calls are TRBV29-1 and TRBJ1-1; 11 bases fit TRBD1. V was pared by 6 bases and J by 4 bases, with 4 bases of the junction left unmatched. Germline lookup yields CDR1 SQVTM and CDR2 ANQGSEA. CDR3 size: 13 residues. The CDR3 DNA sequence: TGCAGCGTGGGACAGGGGGAGGCCACTGAAGCTTTCTTT. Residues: CSVGQGEATEAFF.

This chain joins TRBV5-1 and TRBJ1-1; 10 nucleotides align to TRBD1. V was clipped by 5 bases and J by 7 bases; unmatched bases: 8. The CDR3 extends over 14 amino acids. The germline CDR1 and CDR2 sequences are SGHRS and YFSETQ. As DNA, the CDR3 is TGCGCCAGCAGTACTGACAGGGGGCGAAATGAAGCTTTCTTT. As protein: CASSTDRGRNEAFF.

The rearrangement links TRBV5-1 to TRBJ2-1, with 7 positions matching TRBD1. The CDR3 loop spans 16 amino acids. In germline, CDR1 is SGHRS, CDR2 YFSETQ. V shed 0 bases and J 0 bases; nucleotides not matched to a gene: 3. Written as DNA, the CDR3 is TGCGCCAGCAGCTTGGAGGGGGCGGGCTCCTACAATGAGCAGTTCTTC. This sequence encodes CASSLEGAGSYNEQFF.

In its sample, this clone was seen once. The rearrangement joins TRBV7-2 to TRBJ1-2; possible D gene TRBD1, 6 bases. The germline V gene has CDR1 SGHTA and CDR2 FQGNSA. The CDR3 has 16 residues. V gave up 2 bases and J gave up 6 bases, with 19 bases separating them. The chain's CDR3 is CASSLLPQGGVDGYTF. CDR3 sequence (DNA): TGTGCCAGCAGCTTATTGCCACAGGGTGGGGTCGATGGCTACACCTTC.

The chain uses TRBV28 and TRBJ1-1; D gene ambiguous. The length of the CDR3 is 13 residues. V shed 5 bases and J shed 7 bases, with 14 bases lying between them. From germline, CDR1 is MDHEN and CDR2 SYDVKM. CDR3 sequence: CASSDGPLYEAFF. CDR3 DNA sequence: TGTGCCAGCAGTGACGGGCCACTCTATGAAGCTTTCTTT. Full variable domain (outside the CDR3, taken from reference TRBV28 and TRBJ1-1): DVKVTQSSRYLVKRTGEKVFLECVQDMDHENMFWYRQDPGLGLRLIYFSYDVKMKEKGDIPEGYSVSREKKERFSLILESASTNQTSMYLCASSDGPLYEAFFGQGTRLTVV.

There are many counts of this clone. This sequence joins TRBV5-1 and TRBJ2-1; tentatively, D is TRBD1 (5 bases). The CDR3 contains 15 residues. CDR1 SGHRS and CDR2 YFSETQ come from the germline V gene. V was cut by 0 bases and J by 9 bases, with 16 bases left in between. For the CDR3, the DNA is TGCGCCAGCAGCTTGGTACCACAGGCGGAGAGTGAGCAGTTCTTC. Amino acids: CASSLVPQAESEQFF.

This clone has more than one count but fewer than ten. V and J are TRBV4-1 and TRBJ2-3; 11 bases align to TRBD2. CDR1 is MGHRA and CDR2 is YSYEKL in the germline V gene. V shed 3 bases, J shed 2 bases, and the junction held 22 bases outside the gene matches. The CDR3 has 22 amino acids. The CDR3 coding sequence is TGCGCCAGCAGCCAGAGGGACTACCGGGAGGCTAGCGGGAGGCGGGACACAGATACGCAGTATTTT. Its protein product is CASSQRDYREASGRRDTDTQYF.

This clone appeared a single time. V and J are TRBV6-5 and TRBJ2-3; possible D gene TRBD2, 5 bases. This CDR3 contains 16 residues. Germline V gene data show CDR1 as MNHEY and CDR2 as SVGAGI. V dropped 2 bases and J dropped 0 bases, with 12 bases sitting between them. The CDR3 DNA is TGTGCCAGCAGTTACCGCTTAGCGAGGAGCACAGATACGCAGTATTTT. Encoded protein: CASSYRLARSTDTQYF.

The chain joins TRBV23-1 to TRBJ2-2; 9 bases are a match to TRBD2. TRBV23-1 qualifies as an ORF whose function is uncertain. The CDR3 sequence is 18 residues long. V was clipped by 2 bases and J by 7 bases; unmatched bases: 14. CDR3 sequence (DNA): TGCGCCAGCAGTCAAGGCGCGGGTGGCGGGAGGGCCGGCGGGGAGCTGTTTTTT. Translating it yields CASSQGAGGGRAGGELFF.

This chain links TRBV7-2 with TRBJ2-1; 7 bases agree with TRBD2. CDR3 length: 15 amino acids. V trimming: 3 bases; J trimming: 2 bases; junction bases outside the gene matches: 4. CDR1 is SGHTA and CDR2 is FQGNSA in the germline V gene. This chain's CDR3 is CASSFAAGTYNEQFF. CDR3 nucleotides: TGTGCCAGCAGCTTTGCAGCGGGAACCTACAATGAGCAGTTCTTC.

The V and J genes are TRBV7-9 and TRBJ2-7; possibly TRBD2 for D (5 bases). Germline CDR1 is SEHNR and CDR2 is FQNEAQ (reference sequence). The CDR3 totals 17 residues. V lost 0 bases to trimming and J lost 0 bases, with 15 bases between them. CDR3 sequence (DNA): TGTGCCAGCAGCTTAGCTAAGGATCCGGGGTCCTCCTACGAGCAGTACTTC. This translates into CASSLAKDPGSSYEQYF.

In DNA form, the CDR3 reads TGTGCCAGCAGCTCGTTGGACAGGTCAGGGGGCTACACCTTC. As protein: CASSSLDRSGGYTF. The V call is TRBV5-4, the J call TRBJ1-2; 7 positions match TRBD1. The CDR3 has 14 amino acids. Per germline, CDR1 SGHNT and CDR2 YYREEE (reference sequence). With V trimmed by 3 bases and J by 8 bases, 10 bases remained unmatched.

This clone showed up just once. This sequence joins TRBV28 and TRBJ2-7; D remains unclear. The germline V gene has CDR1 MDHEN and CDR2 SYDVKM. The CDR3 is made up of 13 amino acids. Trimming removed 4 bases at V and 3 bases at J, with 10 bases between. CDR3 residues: CASSSGGRYEQYF. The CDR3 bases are TGTGCCAGCAGTTCTGGTGGGCGCTACGAGCAGTACTTC.

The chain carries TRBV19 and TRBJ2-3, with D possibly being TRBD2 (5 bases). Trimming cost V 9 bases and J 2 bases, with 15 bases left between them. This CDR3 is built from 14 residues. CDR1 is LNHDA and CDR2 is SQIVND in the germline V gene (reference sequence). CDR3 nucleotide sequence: TGTGCCAGCAGGCAACTTAGCGACACAGATACGCAGTATTTT. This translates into CASRQLSDTDTQYF.

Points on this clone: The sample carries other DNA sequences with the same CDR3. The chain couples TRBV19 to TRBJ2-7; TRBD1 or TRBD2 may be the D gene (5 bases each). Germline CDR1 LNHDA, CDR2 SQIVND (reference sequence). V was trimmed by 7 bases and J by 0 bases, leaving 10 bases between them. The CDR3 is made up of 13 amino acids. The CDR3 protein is CASKAGSSYEQYF. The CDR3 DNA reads TGTGCCAGTAAGGCAGGGAGCTCCTACGAGCAGTACTTC.

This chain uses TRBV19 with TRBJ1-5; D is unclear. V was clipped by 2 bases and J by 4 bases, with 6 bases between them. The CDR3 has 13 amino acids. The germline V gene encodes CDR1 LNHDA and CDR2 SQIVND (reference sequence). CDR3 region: CASSIKVNQPQHF. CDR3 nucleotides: TGTGCCAGTAGTATAAAGGTGAATCAGCCCCAGCATTTT.

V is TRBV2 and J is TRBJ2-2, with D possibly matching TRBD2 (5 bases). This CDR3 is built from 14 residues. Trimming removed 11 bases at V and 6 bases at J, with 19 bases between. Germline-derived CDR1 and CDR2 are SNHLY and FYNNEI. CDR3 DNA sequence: TGTGCCGGCCGAGCCCGGGGTAACGCCGGGGAGCTGTTTTTT. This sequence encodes CAGRARGNAGELFF.

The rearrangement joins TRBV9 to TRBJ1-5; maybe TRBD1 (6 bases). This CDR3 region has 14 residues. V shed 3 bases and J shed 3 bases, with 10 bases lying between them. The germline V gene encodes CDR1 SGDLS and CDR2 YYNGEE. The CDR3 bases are TGTGCCAGCAGCGAGAGGGGGGACAATCAGCCCCAGCATTTT. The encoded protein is CASSERGDNQPQHF.

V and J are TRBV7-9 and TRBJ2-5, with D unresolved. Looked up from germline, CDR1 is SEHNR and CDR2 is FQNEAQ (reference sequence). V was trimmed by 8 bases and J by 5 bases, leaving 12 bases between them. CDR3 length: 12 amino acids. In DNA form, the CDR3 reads TGTGCCAGCGCCCCAATGGGCGAGACCCAGTACTTC. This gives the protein CASAPMGETQYF.

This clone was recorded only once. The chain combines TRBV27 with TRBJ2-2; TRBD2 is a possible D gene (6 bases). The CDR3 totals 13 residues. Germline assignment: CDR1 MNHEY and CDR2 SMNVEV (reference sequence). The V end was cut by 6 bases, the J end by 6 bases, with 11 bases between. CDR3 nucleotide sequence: TGTGCCAGCAGCTCTAGCGTTTCCGGGGAGCTGTTTTTT. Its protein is CASSSSVSGELFF.

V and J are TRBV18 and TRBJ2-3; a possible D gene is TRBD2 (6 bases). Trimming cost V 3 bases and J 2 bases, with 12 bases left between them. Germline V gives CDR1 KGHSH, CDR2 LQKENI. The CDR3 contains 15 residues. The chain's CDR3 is CASSPEAGYTDTQYF. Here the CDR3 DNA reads TGTGCCAGCTCACCCGAGGCGGGGTACACAGATACGCAGTATTTT.

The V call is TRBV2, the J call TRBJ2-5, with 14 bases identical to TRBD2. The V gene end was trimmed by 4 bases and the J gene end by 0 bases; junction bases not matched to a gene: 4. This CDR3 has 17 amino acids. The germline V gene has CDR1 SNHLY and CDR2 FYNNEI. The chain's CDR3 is CASSGGLAGGNQETQYF. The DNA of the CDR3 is TGTGCCAGCAGTGGTGGACTAGCGGGAGGAAACCAAGAGACCCAGTACTTC.